The subject of this entry is one T cell receptor (beta chain). TCRdb reanalysed the RT-PCR reads using MiXCR and keeps one entry per CDR3 protein. The repertoire includes 900,000 to 1,000,000 distinct CDR3 sequences, 18% of them detected once, and approximately 5.9% sits in the top ten. This sample is part of a study of patients and donors after allogeneic stem cell transplantation. The receptor's source is a human donor who was either an allogeneic HSCT recipient or a stem cell or donor lymphocyte infusion donor (not recorded which). It is not recorded whose cells these are; they may come from a transplant donor. Specimen: blood, either unsorted or a sorted T cell fraction (not recorded which).

The CDR3 nucleotides are TGTGCCAGCAGCATCCAACCGGGACTCCTTTACTCTGGGGCCAACGTCCTGACTTTC. Amino acids: CASSIQPGLLYSGANVLTF. This chain connects TRBV27 to TRBJ2-6, with D possibly matching TRBD2 (6 bases). V lost 6 bases, J lost 0 bases, and 21 bases lay in between. CDR1 MNHEY and CDR2 SMNVEV come from the germline V gene (reference sequence). The CDR3 is 19 amino acids.